Below, 4 T cell receptor beta chains from the same sample are listed, as sequenced in a study of cytomegalovirus exposure and HLA in healthy donors. Both 60 Vbeta primers and 13 Jbeta primers went into the PCR. The repertoire was sequenced with immunoSEQ multiplex PCR; TCRdb's copy has only in-frame clones and lacks some. Here the sample spans about 80,000 clones, over 70% being singletons. The specimen sequenced was PBMCs. Source of these receptors: a woman between 50 and 59 years old in good health and CMV-seropositive.

About this clone itself: Germline is not matched at one junction end, which may reflect a read error. This rearrangement joins TRBV7-9 to TRBJ2-5, with TRBD1 matching 7 bases. The J call may be incorrect, as the DNA end agrees better with TRBJ2-7. The CDR3 has 16 amino acids. The germline CDR1 and CDR2 sequences are SEHNR and FQNEAQ (reference sequence). The CDR3 loop is CSSSSMGKGQNYEQYF. Written as DNA, the CDR3 is TGTTCCAGCAGTTCAATGGGTAAGGGACAGAACTACGAGCAGTACTTC.

The chain has TRBV18 and TRBJ2-5, with D possibly matching TRBD2 (6 bases). Germline V CDR1 and CDR2: KGHSH, LQKENI. The CDR3 runs 14 residues. Trimming left V 1 base short and J 3 bases short, with 9 bases between. The CDR3 spells CASSPRRVEETQYF. DNA for the CDR3: TGTGCCAGCTCACCACGGAGGGTCGAAGAGACCCAGTACTTC.

The V and J genes are TRBV9 and TRBJ1-2; 7 bases map to TRBD1. The CDR3 consists of 15 residues. Looked up from germline, CDR1 is SGDLS and CDR2 is YYNGEE. J was trimmed by 1 base and V by 0 bases; bases with no gene match: 3. CDR3 sequence reads: CASSVGRGLNYGYTF. The CDR3 bases are TGTGCCAGCAGCGTAGGAAGGGGGCTTAACTATGGCTACACCTTC.

This clone has just one count. V usage is TRBV2 and J usage is TRBJ1-4, with 7 bases lining up with TRBD1. The CDR3 totals 16 residues. J gave up 5 bases and V 7 bases, and 13 bases lay outside the gene matches. CDR1 and CDR2 (germline): SNHLY, FYNNEI. CDR3 bases: TGTGCCAGCAATTCTAGGGGCGGGACAGTAAATGAAAAACTGTTTTTT. Translated, it gives CASNSRGGTVNEKLFF.